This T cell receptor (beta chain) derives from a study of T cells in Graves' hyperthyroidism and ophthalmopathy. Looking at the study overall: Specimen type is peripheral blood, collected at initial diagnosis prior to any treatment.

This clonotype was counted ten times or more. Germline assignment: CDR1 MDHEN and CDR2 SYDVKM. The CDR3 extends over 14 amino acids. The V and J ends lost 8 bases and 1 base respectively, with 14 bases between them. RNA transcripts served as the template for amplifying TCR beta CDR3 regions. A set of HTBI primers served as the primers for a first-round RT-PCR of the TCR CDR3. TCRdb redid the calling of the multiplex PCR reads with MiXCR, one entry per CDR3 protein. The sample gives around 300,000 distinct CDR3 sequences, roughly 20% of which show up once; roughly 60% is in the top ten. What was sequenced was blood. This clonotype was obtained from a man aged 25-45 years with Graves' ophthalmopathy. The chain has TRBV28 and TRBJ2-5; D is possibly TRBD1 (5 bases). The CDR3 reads CASSRPQGQETQYF. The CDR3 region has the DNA TGTGCCAGCTCCCGTCCCCAGGGCCAAGAGACCCAGTACTTC.